This T cell receptor beta chain derives from a study of PD-1 blockade in classical Hodgkin lymphoma. This clone is categorized as medium-sized. Its antigen is unknown. The CDR3 has 16 amino acids. V was shortened by 2 bases and J by 6 bases, with 17 bases between the two germline ends. Per the germline V gene, CDR1 is KGHSH and CDR2 is LQKENI. Overall study results and limits: Researchers reported that CD4+ TCR diversity, though not CD8+, rose significantly by C4D1.

Time point specified: cycle 4 day 1 (C4D1), after less than 7 weeks of nivolumab. Each and every patient relapsed after autologous stem cell transplantation, and patients got differing brentuximab vedotin exposure. This table comes from immunoSEQ multiplex PCR, and its TCRdb copy is limited to in-frame clones, with some not included. Here the sample spans about 44,000 clones, around three fifths being singletons. This clonotype was sampled from a human donor with classical Hodgkin lymphoma. Sequenced material: peripheral blood mononuclear cells (PBMCs), taken before the fourth cycle of nivolumab. The chain links TRBV18 to TRBJ1-5, with a tentative D call TRBD1 (5 bases). CDR3 sequence reads: CASSPMSSGYGQPQHF. The CDR3 nucleotides read TGTGCCAGCTCACCAATGTCGTCAGGGTATGGTCAGCCCCAGCATTTT. Based on the CDR3 plus reference TRBV18 and TRBJ1-5, the full variable domain is NAGVMQNPRHLVRRRGQEARLRCSPMKGHSHVYWYRQLPEEGLKFMVYLQKENIIDESGMPKERFSAEFPKEGPSILRIQQVVRGDSAAYFCASSPMSSGYGQPQHFGDGTRLSIL.